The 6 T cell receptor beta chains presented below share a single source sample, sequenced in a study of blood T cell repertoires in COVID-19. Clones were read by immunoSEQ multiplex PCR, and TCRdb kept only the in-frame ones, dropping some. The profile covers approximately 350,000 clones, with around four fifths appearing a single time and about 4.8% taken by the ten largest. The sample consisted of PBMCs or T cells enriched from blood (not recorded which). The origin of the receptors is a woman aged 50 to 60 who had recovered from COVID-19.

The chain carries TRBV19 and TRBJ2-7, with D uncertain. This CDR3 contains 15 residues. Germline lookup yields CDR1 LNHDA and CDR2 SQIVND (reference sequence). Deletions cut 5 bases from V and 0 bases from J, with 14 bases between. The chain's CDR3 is CASSSLISSSYEQYF. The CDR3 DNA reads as TGTGCCAGTAGTTCTCTGATTTCGAGCTCCTACGAGCAGTACTTC.

CDR3 sequence (DNA): TGTGCCAGCAGCTTAGCGGGCCACGCGAACACTGAAGCTTTCTTT. Translation gives CASSLAGHANTEAFF. The V gene is TRBV7-6, the J gene TRBJ1-1, with D hard to call. The V gene's germline CDR1 is SGHVS and CDR2 FNYEAQ. This CDR3 is built from 15 residues. V was cut by 0 bases and J by 1 base, with 9 bases left in between.

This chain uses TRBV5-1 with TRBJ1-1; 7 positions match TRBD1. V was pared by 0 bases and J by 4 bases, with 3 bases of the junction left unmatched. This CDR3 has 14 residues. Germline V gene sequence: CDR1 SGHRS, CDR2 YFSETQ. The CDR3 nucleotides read TGCGCCAGCAGCTTGGGCCCAGGGGGCACTGAAGCTTTCTTT. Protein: CASSLGPGGTEAFF.

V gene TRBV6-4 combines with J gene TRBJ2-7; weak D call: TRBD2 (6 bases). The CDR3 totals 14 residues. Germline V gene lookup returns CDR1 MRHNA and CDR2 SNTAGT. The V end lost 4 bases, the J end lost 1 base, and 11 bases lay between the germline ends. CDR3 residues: CASSAPGTSYEQYF. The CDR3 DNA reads TGTGCCAGCAGTGCCCCCGGGACTTCCTACGAGCAGTACTTC.

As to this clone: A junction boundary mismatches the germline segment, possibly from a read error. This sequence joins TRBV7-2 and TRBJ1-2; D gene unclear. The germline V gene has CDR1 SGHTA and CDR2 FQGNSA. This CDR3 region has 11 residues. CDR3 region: CASRVSFGHTF. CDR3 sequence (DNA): TGTGCCAGCAGGGTTTCCTTTGGCCACACCTTC.

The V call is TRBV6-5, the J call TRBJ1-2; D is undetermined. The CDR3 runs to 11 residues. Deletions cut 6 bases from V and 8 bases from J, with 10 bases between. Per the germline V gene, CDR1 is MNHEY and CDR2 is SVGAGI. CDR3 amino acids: CASRHRAGYTF. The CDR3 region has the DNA TGTGCCAGCAGGCACCGCGCCGGCTACACCTTC.